This T cell receptor beta chain was documented in a study of blood T cell repertoires in COVID-19. Study processing details: Nucleated cell counts were estimated from reference gene primer amplification. Clones were read by immunoSEQ multiplex PCR, and TCRdb kept only the in-frame ones, dropping some. The V and J calls and the clone size are those of that table, but D and trimming were determined from the DNA. The sample lists more than 60,000 clones, roughly 89% occurring once. CDR1 LNHNV and CDR2 YYDKDF come from the germline V gene (reference sequence). The CDR3 runs to 15 residues. V dropped 1 base and J dropped 0 bases, with 9 bases sitting between them.

This clonotype originated in a woman aged 50 to 60 with active COVID-19. The chain links TRBV15 to TRBJ1-1, with D hard to call. The material sequenced was peripheral blood. CDR3 sequence: CATSRAYSMNTEAFF. In nucleotides, the CDR3 is TGTGCCACCAGCAGAGCTTACTCAATGAACACTGAAGCTTTCTTT. The full variable domain, rest sourced from reference TRBV15 and TRBJ1-1, is DAMVIQNPRYQVTQFGKPVTLSCSQTLNHNVMYWYQQKSSQAPKLLFHYYDKDFNNEADTPDNFQSRRPNTSFCFLDIRSPGLGDTAMYLCATSRAYSMNTEAFFGQGTRLTVV.